The 5 T cell receptor beta chains below come from one sample, sequenced in a study of blood T cell repertoires in COVID-19 (dated by TCRdb to about 2020). The method was the immunoSEQ multiplex PCR assay. TCRdb limited this immuneACCESS table to in-frame rearrangements with V and J called. A share of clones is missing; checked studies link under half to unresolved V genes, and the rest is unexplained. Within this sample are 180,000 or so clones, with 70% to 90% of them counted one time only. 4% to 5% of the sample lies in the top ten. Sequencing was carried out using peripheral blood. The receptors here all came from a woman in her twenties or thirties with acute or convalescent COVID-19.

The rearrangement uses TRBV6-1 and TRBJ2-1; D is unclear. Trimming shortened V by 5 bases and J by 14 bases, and 16 bases separated the two germline ends. CDR3 length: 12 residues. CDR1 is MNHNS and CDR2 is SASEGT in the germline V gene. The CDR3 bases are TGTGCCAGCAGTTCGACCCGACATATGGAGTTCTTC. Amino acids: CASSSTRHMEFF.

Remarks on this clone: Other DNA sequences in this specimen translate into the identical CDR3. This chain connects TRBV7-9 to TRBJ1-3, with D maybe TRBD1 (6 bases). This CDR3 contains 14 residues. In germline, CDR1 is SEHNR, CDR2 FQNEAQ (reference sequence). Trimming pared 2 bases from V and 1 base from J, leaving 6 bases between. In DNA, the CDR3 is TGTGCCAGCAGCTTACAGGGGTCTGGAAACACCATATATTTT. Translated, it gives CASSLQGSGNTIYF.

Only one count was recorded for this clone. The chain's CDR3 is CASSTGSSSGNTIYF. The DNA of the CDR3 is TGTGCCAGCAGTACGGGGTCCAGCTCTGGAAACACCATATATTTT. The rearrangement uses TRBV2 and TRBJ1-3; D not resolved. Trimming cost V 5 bases and J 0 bases, with 11 bases left between them. This CDR3 region has 15 residues. CDR1 is SNHLY, CDR2 FYNNEI, per germline.

The V gene is TRBV3-1 (or the pseudogene TRBV3-2), the J gene TRBJ2-7; D possibly corresponds to TRBD2 (6 bases). V lost 8 bases and J 7 bases, leaving 12 bases between the germline ends. CDR1 LGHDT and CDR2 YNNKEL come from the germline V gene (reference sequence). CDR3 length: 11 residues. The CDR3 protein is CASRLDGEQYF. The CDR3 region has the DNA TGTGCCAGCCGACTAGACGGGGAGCAGTACTTC.

CDR3 sequence: CAISESMSYEQYF. Here the CDR3 DNA reads TGTGCCATCAGTGAGTCGATGAGCTACGAGCAGTACTTC. The chain recombines TRBV10-3 with TRBJ2-7, with D unclear. Trimming cost V 0 bases and J 3 bases, with 6 bases left between them. Germline values: CDR1 ENHRY, CDR2 SYGVKD. This CDR3 has 13 residues.